Listed here are 23 T cell receptor beta chains from one sample, sequenced in a study of cytomegalovirus exposure and HLA in healthy donors. Primers included in the PCR were 60 Vbeta and 13 Jbeta primers. TCRdb keeps only in-frame clones here, not all; method: immunoSEQ multiplex PCR. The top ten clones hold roughly 4% of a sample with approximately 130,000 clones, under 90% of them seen once. Sequenced: PBMCs. These receptor sequences come from a woman in her thirties or forties in good health and CMV-seronegative.

The chain has TRBV6-4 and TRBJ2-1; 11 nucleotides agree with TRBD2. Trimming at V came to 0 bases and at J to 7 bases, leaving 5 bases not matched to a gene. CDR3 length: 16 amino acids. CDR1 MRHNA and CDR2 SNTAGT come from the germline V gene. CDR3 sequence: CASSDSELAGVNEQFF. DNA of the CDR3: TGTGCCAGCAGTGACTCGGAACTAGCGGGAGTAAATGAGCAGTTCTTC.

The V gene is TRBV11-3, the J gene TRBJ2-2, with TRBD1 as a possible D gene (6 bases). V was trimmed by 5 bases and J by 0 bases, leaving 10 bases between them. CDR1 and CDR2 from the germline V gene are SGHNT and YENEEA. This CDR3 is 15 amino acids long. CDR3 bases: TGTGCCAGCAGCCCCAGACAGGCGAACACCGGGGAGCTGTTTTTT. This sequence encodes CASSPRQANTGELFF.

The rearrangement joins TRBV19 to TRBJ1-5, with D uncertain. CDR1 is LNHDA, CDR2 SQIVND, per germline (reference sequence). This CDR3 has 15 amino acids. V lost 2 bases to trimming and J lost 1 base, with 9 bases between them. DNA of the CDR3: TGTGCCAGTAGTATATCTACGAGGAGCAATCAGCCCCAGCATTTT. This encodes CASSISTRSNQPQHF.

This clone was detected a few times. The chain couples TRBV19 to TRBJ2-2; 10 bases agree with TRBD2. CDR1 is LNHDA, CDR2 SQIVND, per germline (reference sequence). The CDR3 is 14 amino acids. V lost 10 bases, J lost 2 bases, and 4 bases stayed unmatched. CDR3 region: CATRTSGNTGELFF. The DNA for the CDR3 is TGTGCCACACGGACTAGCGGAAACACCGGGGAGCTGTTTTTT.

This clone was observed a few times. The chain recombines TRBV19 with TRBJ2-2, with TRBD1 identical over 10 bases. Germline CDR1 LNHDA, CDR2 SQIVND (reference sequence). The CDR3 spans 17 residues. The J segment lost 4 bases and the V segment lost 3 bases, leaving 8 bases of the junction unmatched. This chain's CDR3 is CASSIRTGTGATGELFF. CDR3 DNA sequence: TGTGCCAGTAGTATCCGGACCGGGACAGGGGCCACCGGGGAGCTGTTTTTT.

The V gene is TRBV6-1, the J gene TRBJ2-6, with D maybe TRBD1 (5 bases). The V gene lost 6 bases and the J gene lost 2 bases, with 8 bases spanning the gap. This CDR3 region has 14 residues. Germline CDR1 reads MNHNS; CDR2 reads SASEGT. This chain's CDR3 is CASSLQAGANVLTF. CDR3 coding DNA: TGTGCCAGCAGCCTACAGGCTGGGGCCAACGTCCTGACTTTC.

J is TRBJ1-4 and V is TRBV5-8, with a possible D match to TRBD1 (5 bases). The CDR3 has 14 residues. Trimming shortened V by 4 bases and J by 3 bases, and 10 bases separated the two germline ends. Germline V gene lookup returns CDR1 SGHTS and CDR2 YDEGEE. CDR3 sequence (DNA): TGTGCCAGCAGCCTCCGGGGGGCTAATGAAAAACTGTTTTTT. Amino acid sequence: CASSLRGANEKLFF. The entire variable domain, with the rest obtained from reference TRBV5-8 and TRBJ1-4, is as follows: EAGVTQSPTHLIKTRGQQATLRCSPISGHTSVYWYQQALGLGLQFLLWYDEGEERNRGNFPPRFSGRQFPNYSSELNVNALELEDSALYLCASSLRGANEKLFFGSGTQLSVL.

V and J are TRBV18 and TRBJ1-5, with D unclear. The germline V gene encodes CDR1 KGHSH and CDR2 LQKENI. Trimming cost V 5 bases and J 4 bases, with 6 bases left between them. This CDR3 has 12 amino acids. In nucleotides, the CDR3 is TGTGCCAGCTCAGGAGGGAATCAGCCCCAGCATTTT. It codes for CASSGGNQPQHF.

With respect to this clone: Additional DNA sequences in this sample encode the identical CDR3. The chain has TRBV25-1 and TRBJ1-1, with D possibly TRBD1 on 5 matching bases. Looked up from germline, CDR1 is MGHDK and CDR2 is SYGVNS. V was clipped by 9 bases and J by 0 bases, with 14 bases between them. The CDR3 has 14 amino acids. CDR3 sequence (DNA): TGTGCCAGTGGAGGGGCAGCTTTGAACACTGAAGCTTTCTTT. It yields the protein CASGGAALNTEAFF.

This clone was detected a few times. The V and J genes are TRBV4-3 and TRBJ1-1, with TRBD1 as a possible D gene (5 bases). V lost 0 bases to trimming and J lost 8 bases, with 13 bases between them. This CDR3 has 14 amino acids. CDR1 is LGHNA, CDR2 YSLEER, per germline. The CDR3 sequence is CASSQDWGGREAFF. In DNA form, the CDR3 reads TGCGCCAGCAGCCAAGATTGGGGGGGGAGAGAAGCTTTCTTT.

The chain is built from TRBV7-8 and TRBJ1-2; D is perhaps TRBD1 (5 bases). The CDR3 sequence is 14 residues long. Germline V lookup: CDR1 SGHVS, CDR2 FQNEAQ. V lost 5 bases and J lost 3, with 13 bases in between. The CDR3 is CASSPREGDYGYTF. For the CDR3, the DNA is TGTGCCAGCAGCCCCAGGGAGGGAGACTATGGCTACACCTTC.

This clone was counted only a few times. The V and J genes are TRBV4-3 and TRBJ1-6; D gene uncertain. Trimming cost V 4 bases and J 5 bases, with 9 bases left between them. Germline assignment: CDR1 LGHNA and CDR2 YSLEER. This CDR3 region has 14 residues. This CDR3 is CASSLGLNNSPLHF. The CDR3 DNA reads as TGCGCCAGCAGCCTCGGACTGAATAATTCACCCCTCCACTTT.

The genes are TRBV5-1 and TRBJ1-2, with D possibly TRBD1 on 5 matching bases. The CDR3 sequence is 18 residues long. Germline CDR1 and CDR2: SGHRS and YFSETQ. Trimming left V 1 base short and J 4 bases short, with 23 bases between. The CDR3 DNA follows: TGCGCCAGCAGCTTGAGGGGCGACGTGTCATCAAATATCTATGGCTACACCTTC. Translating it yields CASSLRGDVSSNIYGYTF.

The genes are TRBV2 and TRBJ2-7; TRBD2 matches 7 bases. The germline CDR1 and CDR2 sequences are SNHLY and FYNNEI. Trimming took 3 bases from V and 6 from J; bases not matched to a gene: 8. The CDR3 covers 14 residues. The CDR3 loop is CASSDSGGLSEQYF. CDR3 DNA: TGTGCCAGCAGTGACTCGGGGGGTCTAAGCGAGCAGTACTTC.

The chain joins TRBV5-1 to TRBJ2-2; TRBD2 matches 8 bases. The CDR3 length is 16 residues. V dropped 4 bases and J dropped 2; count of bases not matched to a gene: 7. The germline gives CDR1 SGHRS, CDR2 YFSETQ. The chain's CDR3 is CASSPNSGTNTGELFF. CDR3 DNA: TGCGCCAGCAGCCCAAATAGCGGGACAAACACCGGGGAGCTGTTTTTT. The full variable domain, rest sourced from reference TRBV5-1 and TRBJ2-2, is KAGVTQTPRYLIKTRGQQVTLSCSPISGHRSVSWYQQTPGQGLQFLFEYFSETQRNKGNFPGRFSGRQFSNSRSEMNVSTLELGDSALYLCASSPNSGTNTGELFFGEGSRLTVL.

The chain is built from TRBV19 and TRBJ2-7, with 9 bases identical to TRBD1. In germline, CDR1 is LNHDA, CDR2 SQIVND (reference sequence). The CDR3 loop spans 14 amino acids. Trimming cost V 4 bases and J 6 bases; bases outside gene matches: 7. The CDR3, as DNA: TGTGCCAGTAGTACCGGGACAGGGACCCTCGAGCAGTACTTC. Its translation is CASSTGTGTLEQYF.

This chain links TRBV7-9 with TRBJ2-7, with TRBD1 identical over 8 bases. The CDR3 totals 14 residues. CDR1 and CDR2 (germline): SEHNR, FQNEAQ (reference sequence). V gave up 5 bases and J gave up 2 bases; unmatched junction bases: 5. The chain's CDR3 is CASSPDRDAYEQYF. CDR3 coding DNA: TGTGCCAGCAGCCCGGACAGGGACGCCTACGAGCAGTACTTC.

This clone was recorded once. The CDR3 region has the DNA TGTGCCAGCCGGGGTCGGGACAGGGGGTCTATGGCCCAGCATTTT. Protein product: CASRGRDRGSMAQHF. This chain joins TRBV6-1 and TRBJ1-5; 11 bases agree with TRBD1. Germline V gene sequence: CDR1 MNHNS, CDR2 SASEGT. This CDR3 region has 15 residues. After removal of 8 bases from V and 11 bases from J, the junction contained 14 bases not matched to a gene.

V and J are TRBV19 and TRBJ1-4, with 7 bases aligning to TRBD1. The V and J ends lost 4 bases and 8 bases, in that order; junction bases with no gene match: 10. The germline V gene has CDR1 LNHDA and CDR2 SQIVND (reference sequence). The CDR3 has 15 residues. DNA for the CDR3: TGTGCCAGTAGTAAGGCTGACAGGGTACCCGAAAAACTGTTTTTT. Translated: CASSKADRVPEKLFF.

This clone has just one count. This chain connects TRBV28 to TRBJ2-1, with 10 bases matching TRBD2. The CDR3 extends over 15 amino acids. CDR1 and CDR2 from the germline V gene are MDHEN and SYDVKM. The V and J ends lost 5 bases and 1 base, in that order; junction bases with no gene match: 2. The CDR3 DNA reads as TGTGCCAGCAGTACTAGCGGGACGTCCTACAATGAGCAGTTCTTC. Translating it yields CASSTSGTSYNEQFF.

In DNA, the CDR3 is TGCGCCAGCAGCCAAGATCGGGGGGCGAACACCGGGGAGCTGTTTTTT. This encodes CASSQDRGANTGELFF. The gene calls are TRBV4-3 and TRBJ2-2; 7 bases line up with TRBD2. The CDR3 has 16 residues. Unmatched junction bases numbered 1, after V lost 0 bases and J lost 0 bases. Germline CDR1 is LGHNA and CDR2 is YSLEER.

The chain is built from TRBV29-1 and TRBJ2-6; 8 nucleotides line up with TRBD1. The CDR3 sequence is 17 residues long. Germline V lookup: CDR1 SQVTM, CDR2 ANQGSEA. V dropped 7 bases and J dropped 0; count of bases not matched to a gene: 11. DNA for the CDR3: TGCAGCGCTACCGGACAGGGAACCAACTCTGGGGCCAACGTCCTGACTTTC. It yields the protein CSATGQGTNSGANVLTF.

The rearrangement uses TRBV29-1 and TRBJ2-5; weak D call: TRBD1 (6 bases). The CDR3 runs 14 residues. Germline values: CDR1 SQVTM, CDR2 ANQGSEA. The V end was cut by 5 bases, the J end by 2 bases, with 15 bases between. CDR3 nucleotide sequence: TGCAGCGTTCAACAGGGAGATGGTCAAGAGACCCAGTACTTC. It translates to CSVQQGDGQETQYF. The entire variable domain, with the rest obtained from reference TRBV29-1 and TRBJ2-5, is as follows: SAVISQKPSRDICQRGTSLTIQCQVDSQVTMMFWYRQQPGQSLTLIATANQGSEATYESGFVIDKFPISRPNLTFSTLTVSNMSPEDSSIYLCSVQQGDGQETQYFGPGTRLLVL.